This TCR beta chain was sequenced during a study of T cell repertoires in cytomegalovirus infection. Overall study context: Public TCR beta signatures indicated both CMV infection and matching HLA type.

Germline V lookup: CDR1 SGHTA, CDR2 FQGNSA. This CDR3 has 15 amino acids. Via MiXCR, TCRdb re-called the reads, giving one row per CDR3 protein. The table has 350,000 to 550,000 distinct CDR3 sequences, approximately 32% seen once. About this clonotype: A read error may produce the germline difference seen at one junction end.

The sample consisted of PBMCs. This chain uses TRBV7-2 with TRBJ2-5; 10 nucleotides align to TRBD1. This clonotype was obtained from a human donor in good health (CMV status not recorded). Some clones in this sample may be carry-over from other donors' samples. CDR3 sequence: CASSPGQGWQDTHYF. The CDR3, as DNA: TGTGCCAGCAGCCCGGGACAGGGGTGGCAAGATACCCATTACTTC.